This T cell receptor beta chain was recorded in a study of blood T cell repertoires in COVID-19. The overall study: Some COVID-19 samples were acute and others convalescent; all came from the United States, Italy and Spain. The analysed material was cDNA or gDNA that came from T cells, B-cell-depleted T cells, or PBMCs.

Source study methods: Amplification of reference gene primers provided the estimated nucleated cell counts. Assay: immunoSEQ multiplex PCR; the TCRdb copy retains only in-frame clones and omits some. D and trimming come from the DNA, and the V and J calls and clone size come from that table. The data contain just over 50,000 clones, 86% of them singletons. Germline assignment: CDR1 MNHNS and CDR2 SASEGT. Trimming took off 0 bases at V and 4 bases at J, with 15 bases between the two ends. This CDR3 contains 16 residues. Sequenced material: peripheral blood. The clonotype originates from an elderly man with active COVID-19. The rearrangement links TRBV6-1 to TRBJ1-2; D might be TRBD1 (5 bases). The CDR3 loop is CASSEAQSGAGYGYTF. CDR3 DNA sequence: TGTGCCAGCAGTGAAGCCCAGTCTGGGGCCGGCTATGGCTACACCTTC.